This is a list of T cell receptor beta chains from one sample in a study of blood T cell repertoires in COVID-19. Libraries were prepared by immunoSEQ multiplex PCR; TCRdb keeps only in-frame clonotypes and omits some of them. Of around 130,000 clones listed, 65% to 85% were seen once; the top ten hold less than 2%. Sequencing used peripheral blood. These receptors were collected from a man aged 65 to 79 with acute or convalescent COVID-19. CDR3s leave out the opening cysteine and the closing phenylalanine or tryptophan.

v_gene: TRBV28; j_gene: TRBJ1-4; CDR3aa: ASRLTGGGIVKLF
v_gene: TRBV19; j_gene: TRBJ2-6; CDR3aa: ASSRIRDRVSGANVLT
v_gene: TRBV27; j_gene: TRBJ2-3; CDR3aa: ASSWNQRGADTQY
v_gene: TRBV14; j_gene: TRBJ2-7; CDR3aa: ASSPPSGGYYEQY
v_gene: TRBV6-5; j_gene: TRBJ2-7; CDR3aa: ASSPRTGGGEQY
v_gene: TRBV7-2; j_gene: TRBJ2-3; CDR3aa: ASSLGASGGGYSTDTQY
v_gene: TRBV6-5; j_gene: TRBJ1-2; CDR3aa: ASSRSGTGSYGYT
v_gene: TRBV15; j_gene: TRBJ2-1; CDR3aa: ATMRTGGADEQF
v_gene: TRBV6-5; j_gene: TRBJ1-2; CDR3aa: ASSSLDRKYGYT
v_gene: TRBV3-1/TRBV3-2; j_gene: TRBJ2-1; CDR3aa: ASYPTGGNEQF
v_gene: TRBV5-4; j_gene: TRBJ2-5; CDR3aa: ASSRDLLGGQETQY
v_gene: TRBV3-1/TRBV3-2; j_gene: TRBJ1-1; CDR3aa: ASNRQGMNTEAF
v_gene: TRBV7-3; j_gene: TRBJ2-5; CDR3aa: ASSLSQGGTQY
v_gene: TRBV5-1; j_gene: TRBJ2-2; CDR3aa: ASSGQLTGELF
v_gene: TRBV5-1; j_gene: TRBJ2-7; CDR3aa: ASRPGQGSDEQY
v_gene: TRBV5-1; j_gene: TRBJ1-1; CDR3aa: ASSSPTGGVGNTEAF
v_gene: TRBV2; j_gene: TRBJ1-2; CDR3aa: ASSEVLLSGGYT
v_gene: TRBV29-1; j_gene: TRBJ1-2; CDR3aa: SVEDRGLGVDGYT
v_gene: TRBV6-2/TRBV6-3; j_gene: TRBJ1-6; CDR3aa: ASSTDRESYNSPLH
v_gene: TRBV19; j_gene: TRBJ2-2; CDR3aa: ASSIRPPGQGSGELF
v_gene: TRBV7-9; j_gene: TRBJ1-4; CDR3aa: AIEQGLDEKLF
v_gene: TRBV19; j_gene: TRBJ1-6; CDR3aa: ASSITRGPYNSPLH
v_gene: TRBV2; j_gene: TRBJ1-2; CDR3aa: ASSERGQIYGYT
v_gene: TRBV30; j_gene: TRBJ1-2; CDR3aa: ARDRGKDGYT
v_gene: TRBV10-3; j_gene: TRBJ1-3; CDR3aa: AIRQGGASSGNTIY
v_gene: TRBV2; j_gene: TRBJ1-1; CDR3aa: ASSASAGWSGTEAF
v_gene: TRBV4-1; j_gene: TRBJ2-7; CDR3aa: ASSQGPLGGMGSDYEQY
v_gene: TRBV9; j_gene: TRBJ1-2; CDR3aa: ASSVGAGDGYT
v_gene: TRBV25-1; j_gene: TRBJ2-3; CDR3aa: ASMEAGGSDTQY
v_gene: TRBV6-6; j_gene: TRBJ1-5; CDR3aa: ASTNLDLGDNQPQH
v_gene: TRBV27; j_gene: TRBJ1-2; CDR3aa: ASSTGTPSNYGYT
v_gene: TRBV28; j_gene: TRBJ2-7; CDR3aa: ASRPGQRYEQY
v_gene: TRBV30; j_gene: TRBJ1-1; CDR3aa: AWSVTGGTEAF
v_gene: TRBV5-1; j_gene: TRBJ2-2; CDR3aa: ASSLAGQGGNTGELF
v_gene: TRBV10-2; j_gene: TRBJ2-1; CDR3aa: ASTDYNEQF
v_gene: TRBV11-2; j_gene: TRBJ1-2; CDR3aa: ASSLEVGLAGYT
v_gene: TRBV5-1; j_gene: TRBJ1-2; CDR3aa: ASSFDIYGGYT
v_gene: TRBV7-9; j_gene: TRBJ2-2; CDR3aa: ASSFWPVGTGAGELF
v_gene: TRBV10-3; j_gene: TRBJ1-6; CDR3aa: AIRLRDSNSPLH
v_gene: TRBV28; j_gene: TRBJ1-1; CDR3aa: ASSPSGSGTEAF
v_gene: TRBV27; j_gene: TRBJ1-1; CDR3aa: ASSFRVVGTEAF
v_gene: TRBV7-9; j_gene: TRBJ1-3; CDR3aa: ASSPNRGDNTIY
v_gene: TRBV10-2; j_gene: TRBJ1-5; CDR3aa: ASSEWLGGNQPQH
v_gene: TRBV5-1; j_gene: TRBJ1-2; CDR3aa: ASSLVQGLGGYT
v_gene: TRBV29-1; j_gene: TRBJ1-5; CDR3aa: SVDLQGSGQPQH